At least ten counts were recorded for the clone carrying this T cell receptor beta chain. TCRdb called the RT-PCR reads again in MiXCR, with one record for every CDR3 protein. The table has fewer than 800,000 distinct CDR3 sequences, approximately 14% seen once. The CDR3 is 13 residues long. V lost 7 bases, J lost 6 bases, and 15 bases lay in between. The receptor comes from a female donor in good health, serving as a healthy control. Material for sequencing was memory CD4+ T cells from blood. The chain carries TRBV12-3 or TRBV12-4 and TRBJ1-1, with D unresolved. As DNA, the CDR3 is TGTGCCAGCATTCGGGAAGGGAAGTCTGAAGCTTTCTTT. It codes for CASIREGKSEAFF.